This T cell receptor beta chain was retrieved from a study of post-analysis software for immune sequencing data. Notes on the study in general: A handful of TRBV segments, including TRBV5-6, TRBV5-1 and TRBV20-1, were more frequent in patients than controls.

Unique molecular identifiers were built into the TCR beta cDNA libraries. TCRdb analysed the PCR reads with MiXCR anew, one entry per CDR3 protein. The data contain roughly 650,000 distinct CDR3 sequences, 59% of them singletons. CDR1 is SGHRS, CDR2 YFSETQ, per germline. The V end lost 7 bases, the J end lost 2 bases, and 16 bases lay between the germline ends. This CDR3 spans 14 amino acids. Comments on this clonotype: Its antigen is unknown.

This chain links TRBV5-1 with TRBJ2-7; D might be TRBD1 (6 bases). The source of this sequence is a girl aged 2-9 years with multiple sclerosis. The sequenced sample consisted of blood. CDR3 sequence reads: CASEPGQGAYEQYF. CDR3 in DNA: TGCGCCAGCGAACCGGGACAAGGGGCCTACGAGCAGTACTTC. Full variable domain (outside the CDR3, taken from reference TRBV5-1 and TRBJ2-7): KAGVTQTPRYLIKTRGQQVTLSCSPISGHRSVSWYQQTPGQGLQFLFEYFSETQRNKGNFPGRFSGRQFSNSRSEMNVSTLELGDSALYLCASEPGQGAYEQYFGPGTRLTVT.